This T cell receptor beta chain was sequenced for a study of T-cell reconstitution after alpha-beta-depleted transplantation in children (dated by TCRdb to 2016 to 2018). Regarding the study in general: Using TCR repertoire profiling, the study followed T-cell immune reconstitution in a quantitative way in children after TCRalphabeta/CD19-depleted allogeneic hematopoietic cell transplantation.

V lost 5 bases and J lost 6 bases, and the count of bases not matched to a germline gene is 9. Measured from the cysteine to the phenylalanine, the CDR3 is 14 residues long. Of all the DNA, just the CDR3 is kept, 42 bases in frame from base 1. CDR1 is given as SGHRS and CDR2 as YFSETQ, both from the germline V gene. Library preparation employed PCR. This sample was sequenced with an Illumina HiSeq 2500. To normalize quantification of the TCRbeta repertoire, the TCR libraries were built with molecular barcoding that relied on unique molecular identifiers. The public reads were reprocessed in TCRdb via fastp at Q25 and MiXCR, keeping in-frame beta chains. Each entry merges the rows of one CDR3 protein and shows their most common DNA and genes. In all, the sample holds hundreds of thousands of distinct CDR3 sequences, and about 30% of those were seen once. The ten largest clones take up approximately 2.3% of the sample.

A word on this clonotype: Which antigen it targets is not known. No clone much larger than this one lies a single base away; base qualities are absent.

The origin of this receptor is a human donor who donated a stem cell graft to a child with aplastic anemia. Recombination linked TRBV5-1 to TRBJ2-5, and 8 bases in between align with TRBD2. The sequences come from PBMCs from the stem cell graft donor, collected from the stem cell graft. Here is the DNA: TGCGCCAGCAGTAGAACTAGCGGCGAAAAGACCCAGTACTTC. This codes for CASSRTSGEKTQYF.